What follows are 15 T cell receptor beta chains derived from one specimen sequenced in a study of response to subunit inactivated influenza vaccine. TCRdb passed the RT-PCR reads through MiXCR, listing each CDR3 protein once. The sample yields more than 400,000 distinct CDR3 sequences, approximately 11% seen once. This material consisted of PBMCs from blood, taken roughly 48 days after vaccination. The receptor source for this set is a man in his fifties who received an inactivated influenza vaccine.

The V and J genes are TRBV5-1 and TRBJ1-4; 8 positions match TRBD1. The V and J ends lost 5 bases and 4 bases, in that order; junction bases with no gene match: 1. Germline V lookup: CDR1 SGHRS, CDR2 YFSETQ. The CDR3 length is 13 residues. CDR3 loop: CASRTGVNEKLFF. As DNA, the CDR3 is TGCGCCAGCAGGACAGGGGTTAATGAAAAACTGTTTTTT.

This clonotype came up a few times. The V call is TRBV6-4, the J call TRBJ2-3, with TRBD2 as a possible D gene (5 bases). The CDR3 is 12 amino acids. The V and J ends lost 2 bases and 6 bases respectively, with 6 bases between them. Germline values: CDR1 MRHNA, CDR2 SNTAGT. CDR3 sequence: CASSDEGDTQYF. The CDR3 coding sequence is TGTGCCAGCAGTGACGAGGGCGATACGCAGTATTTT.

This clonotype was picked up many times. V and J are TRBV29-1 and TRBJ2-1; D may be TRBD2 (6 bases). Germline V CDR1 and CDR2: SQVTM, ANQGSEA. There are 14 residues in the CDR3. V lost 3 bases, J lost 2 bases, and 11 bases lay in between. The CDR3 loop is CSVDGGTTYNEQFF. The CDR3 DNA reads as TGCAGCGTTGATGGCGGGACCACCTACAATGAGCAGTTCTTC.

This sequence joins TRBV7-9 and TRBJ2-3; the match to TRBD1 covers 7 bases. CDR3 length: 14 amino acids. J was trimmed by 8 bases and V by 5 bases; bases with no gene match: 10. Germline V gene sequence: CDR1 SEHNR, CDR2 FQNEAQ (reference sequence). CDR3 loop: CASSRQGWMGTQYF. The CDR3 coding sequence is TGTGCCAGCAGCCGACAGGGCTGGATGGGTACGCAGTATTTT. The whole variable domain, filled in from reference TRBV7-9 and TRBJ2-3, reads DTGVSQNPRHKITKRGQNVTFRCDPISEHNRLYWYRQTLGQGPEFLTYFQNEAQLEKSRLLSDRFSAERPKGSFSTLEIQRTEQGDSAMYLCASSRQGWMGTQYFGPGTRLTVL.

In this sample, this clonotype turned up a few times. The CDR3 is CASSLTLAVRDLGTETQYF. The CDR3 DNA sequence: TGTGCCAGCTCACTAACACTGGCAGTGCGGGATTTGGGAACGGAGACCCAGTACTTC. The chain links TRBV18 to TRBJ2-5, with a possible D match to TRBD2 (6 bases). The V gene's germline CDR1 is KGHSH and CDR2 LQKENI. This CDR3 contains 19 residues. The V end lost 4 bases, the J end lost 5 bases, and 29 bases lay between the germline ends. Filled out from reference TRBV18 and TRBJ2-5, the complete variable domain reads NAGVMQNPRHLVRRRGQEARLRCSPMKGHSHVYWYRQLPEEGLKFMVYLQKENIIDESGMPKERFSAEFPKEGPSILRIQQVVRGDSAAYFCASSLTLAVRDLGTETQYFGPGTRLLVL.

This clonotype was observed a handful of times. V and J are TRBV6-2 or TRBV6-3 and TRBJ1-1; D is unclear. The CDR3 consists of 15 residues. Trimming removed 7 bases at V and 4 bases at J, with 19 bases between. CDR1 is MNHEY, CDR2 SVGEGT, per germline. CDR3 protein: CASNFNLFGRTEAFF. The CDR3, as DNA: TGTGCCAGCAATTTTAACCTCTTCGGCCGCACTGAAGCTTTCTTT.

The chain combines TRBV4-2 with TRBJ2-1, with 8 bases lining up with TRBD2. CDR1 LGHNA and CDR2 YNFKEQ come from the germline V gene. The CDR3 length is 16 residues. V gave up 0 bases and J gave up 4 bases; unmatched junction bases: 5. The CDR3 region has the DNA TGTGCCAGCAGCCAAGAGAAACTAGCGGCTTACAATGAGCAGTTCTTC. Protein sequence: CASSQEKLAAYNEQFF.

In this sample, this clonotype turned up a few times. The CDR3 nucleotides read TGTGCCAGCAGTTACTCCGGACAGGGAGGGCAGCCCCAGCATTTT. This translates into CASSYSGQGGQPQHF. V usage is TRBV6-5 and J usage is TRBJ1-5, with TRBD1 identical over 8 bases. V lost 0 bases to trimming and J lost 7 bases; unmatched junction nucleotides: 5. From germline, CDR1 is MNHEY and CDR2 SVGAGI. CDR3 length equals 15 residues.

This clonotype was counted many times. The J gene is TRBJ2-7, the V gene TRBV10-3; 10 bases map to TRBD2. The V and J ends lost 2 bases and 4 bases, in that order; junction bases with no gene match: 8. Per the germline V gene, CDR1 is ENHRY and CDR2 is SYGVKD. The CDR3 is 16 amino acids. In DNA form, the CDR3 reads TGTGCCATCAGTGAGCGAGCTAGCGGGAGTAGGTACGAGCAGTACTTC. Protein: CAISERASGSRYEQYF.

The rearrangement uses TRBV20-1 and TRBJ1-1; possibly TRBD1 for D (5 bases). V dropped 8 bases and J dropped 8 bases, with 18 bases sitting between them. There are 12 residues in the CDR3. CDR1 and CDR2 (germline): DFQATT, SNEGSKA (reference sequence). CDR3 sequence (DNA): TGCAGTACCAATACCGGTGCAGGGGAAGCTTTCTTT. This translates into CSTNTGAGEAFF.

The V gene is TRBV29-1, the J gene TRBJ1-1; TRBD1 might be the D (5 bases). The CDR3 sequence is 12 residues long. V was cut by 6 bases and J by 5 bases, with 13 bases left in between. Germline CDR1 is SQVTM and CDR2 is ANQGSEA. DNA for the CDR3: TGCAGCGTCGGGACCGTCTCAACTGAAGCTTTCTTT. This sequence encodes CSVGTVSTEAFF. Supplemented by reference TRBV29-1 and TRBJ1-1, the full variable domain reads SAVISQKPSRDICQRGTSLTIQCQVDSQVTMMFWYRQQPGQSLTLIATANQGSEATYESGFVIDKFPISRPNLTFSTLTVSNMSPEDSSIYLCSVGTVSTEAFFGQGTRLTVV.

This clonotype was observed a few times. V is TRBV6-2 or TRBV6-3 and J is TRBJ2-3; maybe TRBD2 (6 bases). The V and J ends lost 0 bases and 0 bases respectively, with 10 bases between them. Per germline, CDR1 MNHEY and CDR2 SVGEGT. This CDR3 is 16 amino acids long. The CDR3: CASSYSQRASTDTQYF. DNA for the CDR3: TGTGCCAGCAGTTACTCCCAGCGGGCTAGCACAGATACGCAGTATTTT.

This chain uses TRBV6-5 with TRBJ2-2; 9 bases map to TRBD1. This CDR3 has 17 amino acids. V lost 2 bases, J lost 6 bases, and 10 bases stayed unmatched. The V gene's germline CDR1 is MNHEY and CDR2 SVGAGI. The CDR3 reads CASSYGTGYYQPGELFF. In DNA form, the CDR3 reads TGTGCCAGCAGTTACGGGACAGGGTACTATCAGCCCGGGGAGCTGTTTTTT.

The J gene is TRBJ2-7, the V gene TRBV29-1; 7 bases are a match to TRBD1. The CDR3 totals 14 residues. Germline values: CDR1 SQVTM, CDR2 ANQGSEA. Unmatched junction bases numbered 11, after V lost 5 bases and J lost 4 bases. The CDR3 protein is CSVRDSPGAYEQYF. In DNA form, the CDR3 reads TGCAGCGTTCGGGACAGCCCAGGGGCTTACGAGCAGTACTTC.

The rearrangement links TRBV6-2 or TRBV6-3 to TRBJ1-1; D is uncertain. The V gene lost 8 bases and the J gene lost 5 bases, with 9 bases spanning the gap. CDR3 size: 11 residues. CDR1 and CDR2 from the germline V gene are MNHEY and SVGEGT. CDR3 nucleotides: TGTGCCAGCTTCCGAGGGACTGAAGCTTTCTTT. This gives the protein CASFRGTEAFF.